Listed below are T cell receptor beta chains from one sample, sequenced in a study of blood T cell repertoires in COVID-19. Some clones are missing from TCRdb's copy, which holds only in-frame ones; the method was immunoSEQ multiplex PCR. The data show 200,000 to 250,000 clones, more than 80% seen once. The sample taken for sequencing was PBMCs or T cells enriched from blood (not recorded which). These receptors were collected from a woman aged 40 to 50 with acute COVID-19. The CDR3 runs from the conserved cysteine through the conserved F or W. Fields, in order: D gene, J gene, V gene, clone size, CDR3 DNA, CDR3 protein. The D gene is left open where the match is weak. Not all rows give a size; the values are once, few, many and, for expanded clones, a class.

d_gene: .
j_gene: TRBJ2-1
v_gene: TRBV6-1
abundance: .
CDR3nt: TGTGCCAGCAGTGAACGAGGATCCAATGAGCAGTTCTTC
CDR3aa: CASSERGSNEQFF

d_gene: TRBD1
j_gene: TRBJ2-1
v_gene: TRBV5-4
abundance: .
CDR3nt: TGTGCCAGCAGCAGGGGGCGGAATGAGCAGTTCTTC
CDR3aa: CASSRGRNEQFF

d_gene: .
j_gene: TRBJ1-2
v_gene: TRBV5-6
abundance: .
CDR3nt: TGTGCCAGCAGCTTGAAGGGGTCAGAATGGAACTATGGCTACACCTTC
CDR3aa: CASSLKGSEWNYGYTF

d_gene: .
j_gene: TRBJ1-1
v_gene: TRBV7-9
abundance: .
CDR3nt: TGTGCCAGCAGCCTCGGGGGAAGGGACACTGAAGCTTTCTTT
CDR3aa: CASSLGGRDTEAFF

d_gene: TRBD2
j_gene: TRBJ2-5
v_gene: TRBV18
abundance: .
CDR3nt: TGTGCCAGCTCACCACCTAGCGGGGAGGGGACCCAGTACTTC
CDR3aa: CASSPPSGEGTQYF

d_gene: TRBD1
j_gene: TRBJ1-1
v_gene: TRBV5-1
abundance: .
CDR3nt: TGCGCCAGCAGCAAGGGACAGGCTAACACTGAAGCTTTCTTT
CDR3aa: CASSKGQANTEAFF

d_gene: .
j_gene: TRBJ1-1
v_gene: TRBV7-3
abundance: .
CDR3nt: TGTGCCAGCAGCTTAAGGGCAGAGAACACTGAAGCTTTCTTT
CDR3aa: CASSLRAENTEAFF

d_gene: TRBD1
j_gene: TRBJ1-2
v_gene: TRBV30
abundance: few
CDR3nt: TGTGCCTGGAGTTCGCAGGGGGCGCCACTCTATGGCTACACCTTC
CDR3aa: CAWSSQGAPLYGYTF

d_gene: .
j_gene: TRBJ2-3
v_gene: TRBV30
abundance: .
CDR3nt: TGTGCCTGGAGGAAGGCGGGTCTCACAGATACGCAGTATTTT
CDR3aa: CAWRKAGLTDTQYF

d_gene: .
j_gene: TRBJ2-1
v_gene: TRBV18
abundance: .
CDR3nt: TGTGCCAGCTCACGATCCACAGGGGAGGCAGTGGGTGAGCAGTTCTTC
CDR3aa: CASSRSTGEAVGEQFF

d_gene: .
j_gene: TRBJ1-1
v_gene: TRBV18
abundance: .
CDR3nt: TGTGCCAGCTCACGGGAGGGTTGGAACACTGAAGCTTTCTTT
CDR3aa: CASSREGWNTEAFF